This T cell receptor (beta chain) derives from a study of lymphopenia after photon versus proton radiotherapy. Study-wide results and caveats: Only patients who died were analyzed for survival; proton advantage is unproven.

J gave up 1 base and V 4 bases, and 4 bases lay outside the gene matches. CDR1 and CDR2 from the germline V gene are SGHAT and FQNNGV. CDR3 length: 15 amino acids. Sequencing was performed with immunoSEQ multiplex PCR; in TCRdb, only in-frame clones are kept and a portion is missing. The table records some 20,000 clones, around 89% of them present only once. Details on this clone: Its antigen is still unknown.

The rearrangement joins TRBV11-2 to TRBJ2-3; 8 nucleotides align to TRBD2. Material: peripheral blood, obtained from a patient treated with proton-based radiotherapy. The sequence came from a man at least 80 years old with esophageal cancer. CDR3 sequence: CASSYSGMGTDTQYF. The CDR3 region has the DNA TGTGCCAGCAGCTATAGCGGGATGGGCACAGATACGCAGTATTTT.